Following are 2 T cell receptor beta chains from one sample sequenced in a study of breast tumors, draining lymph nodes, adjacent tissues. The lymph nodes were axillary draining lymph nodes from breast cancer patients. TCRdb re-called the multiplex PCR reads with MiXCR, one entry per CDR3 protein. The sample holds tens of thousands of distinct CDR3 sequences, around 28% seen once. Source material: axillary lymph node tissue. All receptors come from a female donor with breast cancer. Some clones in this sample may be carry-over from other donors' samples.

On this clonotype itself: A much larger clone sits a single nucleotide away, making a read error possible. This rearrangement joins TRBV20-1 to TRBJ2-7; D might be TRBD1 (5 bases). Germline lookup yields CDR1 DFQATT and CDR2 SNEGSKA (reference sequence). The CDR3 is made up of 11 amino acids. CDR3 region: CSAPGFHEQPF. The DNA of the CDR3 is TGCAGTGCTCCAGGGTTTCACGAGCAGCCCTTC.

This chain connects TRBV7-8 to TRBJ2-3, with 9 bases identical to TRBD2. The CDR3 covers 18 residues. CDR1 is SGHVS and CDR2 is FQNEAQ in the germline V gene. Trimming cost V 5 bases and J 1 base; bases outside gene matches: 13. CDR3 DNA: TGTGCCAGCAGCGTCTCCCTCGGGGTAGCGGGAGGCACAGATACGCAGTATTTT. Translating gives CASSVSLGVAGGTDTQYF.